The rows below give T cell receptor beta chains drawn from one sample of a study of CD8+CD57+ T cells in acquired aplastic anemia. TCRdb analysed the reads with MiXCR anew, one entry per CDR3 protein. The sample consists of approximately 270,000 distinct CDR3 sequences, 56% of them appearing once. Sequenced material: sorted CD4+, CD8+, or CD8+CD57+ T cells (not recorded which) from PBMCs. The receptors come from a human donor with severe aplastic anemia or a healthy control (not recorded which). Both conserved end residues are part of each CDR3. The order of the fields is D gene, J gene, clone size, V gene, CDR3 DNA, CDR3 protein. The D gene is left open where the match is weak. The size entry is marked missing in some rows and otherwise reads once, few, many or a size class.

d_gene: TRBD1; j_gene: TRBJ2-7; abundance: -; v_gene: TRBV5-5; CDR3nt: TGTGCCAGCAGCTCTCGACAGGGCGACTACGAGCAGTACTTC; CDR3aa: CASSSRQGDYEQYF
d_gene: TRBD2; j_gene: TRBJ2-3; abundance: -; v_gene: TRBV2; CDR3nt: TGTGCCAGCAGTGAGGGCGGGAGAGGCGCAGATACGCAGTATTTT; CDR3aa: CASSEGGRGADTQYF
d_gene: -; j_gene: TRBJ1-6; abundance: few; v_gene: TRBV20-1; CDR3nt: TGCAGTGCCACAGAGTTTTCTGGTGCGTATAATTCACCCCTCCACTTT; CDR3aa: CSATEFSGAYNSPLHF
d_gene: -; j_gene: TRBJ2-5; abundance: many; v_gene: TRBV5-1; CDR3nt: TGCGCCAGCAGCCGACGGACCGGAGAGACCCAGTACTTC; CDR3aa: CASSRRTGETQYF
d_gene: TRBD1; j_gene: TRBJ2-5; abundance: -; v_gene: TRBV9; CDR3nt: TGTGCCAGCAGCGTAGGTGGACCGGGACAGGGGTTCCAAGAGACCCAGTACTTC; CDR3aa: CASSVGGPGQGFQETQYF
d_gene: -; j_gene: TRBJ2-5; abundance: -; v_gene: TRBV7-9; CDR3nt: TGTGCCAGCAGCCCAGTAGGAGGGCATTCGGTGGAGACCCAGTACTTC; CDR3aa: CASSPVGGHSVETQYF
d_gene: -; j_gene: TRBJ2-3; abundance: many; v_gene: TRBV20-1; CDR3nt: TGCAGTGCTAGTGTGTGGGGGCTTAACTTCGGCACAGATACGCAGTATTTT; CDR3aa: CSASVWGLNFGTDTQYF
d_gene: TRBD2; j_gene: TRBJ2-2; abundance: many; v_gene: TRBV19; CDR3nt: TGTGCCAGTAGTGGTAGACTAGCGGGGGTCACCGGGGAGCTGTTTTTT; CDR3aa: CASSGRLAGVTGELFF
d_gene: TRBD2; j_gene: TRBJ2-3; abundance: many; v_gene: TRBV7-8; CDR3nt: TGTGCCAGCAGCTTATTTTCTAGCGGGGGTACAGATACGCAGTATTTT; CDR3aa: CASSLFSSGGTDTQYF
d_gene: -; j_gene: TRBJ1-1; abundance: -; v_gene: TRBV19; CDR3nt: TGTGCCAGTAGTTTTACACAGCTTGAAGCTTTCTTT; CDR3aa: CASSFTQLEAFF
d_gene: TRBD2; j_gene: TRBJ2-1; abundance: -; v_gene: TRBV10-3; CDR3nt: TGTGCCATCAGTAGTGAAGAGGCTAGCGGGATGATAGAGCAGTTCTTC; CDR3aa: CAISSEEASGMIEQFF
d_gene: TRBD2; j_gene: TRBJ2-3; abundance: -; v_gene: TRBV15; CDR3nt: TGTGCCACCAGCAGTTACTCGAGCGGGGGGGCAGATACGCAGTATTTT; CDR3aa: CATSSYSSGGADTQYF
d_gene: TRBD1; j_gene: TRBJ1-2; abundance: -; v_gene: TRBV7-8; CDR3nt: TGTGCCAGCGCCACAGGGGGCCACAGAACTTATGGCTACACCTTC; CDR3aa: CASATGGHRTYGYTF
d_gene: TRBD1; j_gene: TRBJ1-6; abundance: -; v_gene: TRBV6-5; CDR3nt: TGTGCCAGCAGCAGGGGACAGGGCTACTCACCCCTCCACTTT; CDR3aa: CASSRGQGYSPLHF
d_gene: -; j_gene: TRBJ2-2; abundance: -; v_gene: TRBV7-2; CDR3nt: TGTGCCAGCAGCTCGGGACCGCTAAACACCGGGGAGCTGTTTTTT; CDR3aa: CASSSGPLNTGELFF
d_gene: -; j_gene: TRBJ1-6; abundance: many; v_gene: TRBV20-1; CDR3nt: TGCAGTGCTAGAGTTCGGGGATTTTCTTCCCCCTATAATTCACCCCTCCACTTT; CDR3aa: CSARVRGFSSPYNSPLHF
d_gene: TRBD1; j_gene: TRBJ1-2; abundance: -; v_gene: TRBV7-9; CDR3nt: TGTGCCAGCAGCTTAGTTGAACGGGACAGGGTGTGGAATGGCTACACCTTC; CDR3aa: CASSLVERDRVWNGYTF
d_gene: TRBD2; j_gene: TRBJ2-7; abundance: -; v_gene: TRBV14; CDR3nt: TGTGCCAGCAGTGGACTAGCGGGGGGCGCCCAGTACTTC; CDR3aa: CASSGLAGGAQYF
d_gene: -; j_gene: TRBJ2-1; abundance: -; v_gene: TRBV4-1; CDR3nt: TGCGCCAGCAGCCCGCTATTGACGGCCTACAATGAGCAGTTCTTC; CDR3aa: CASSPLLTAYNEQFF
d_gene: -; j_gene: TRBJ2-7; abundance: -; v_gene: TRBV2; CDR3nt: TGTGCCAGCAGTGTGATCGGGCCCGGGGAGCAGTACTTC; CDR3aa: CASSVIGPGEQYF
d_gene: TRBD1; j_gene: TRBJ2-5; abundance: many; v_gene: TRBV29-1; CDR3nt: TGCAGCGTGGGGGACAGGGGGGTTGAGACCCAGTACTTC; CDR3aa: CSVGDRGVETQYF
d_gene: TRBD1; j_gene: TRBJ1-2; abundance: -; v_gene: TRBV6-5; CDR3nt: TGTGCCAGCAGCCTGACAGGGAGCGGGGATGGCTACACCTTC; CDR3aa: CASSLTGSGDGYTF
d_gene: -; j_gene: TRBJ2-7; abundance: few; v_gene: TRBV20-1; CDR3nt: TGCAGTGCTAGAGATGCGGGACAGACCTACGAGCAGTACTTC; CDR3aa: CSARDAGQTYEQYF
d_gene: TRBD1; j_gene: TRBJ1-6; abundance: many; v_gene: TRBV7-6; CDR3nt: TGTGCCAGCAGCGTGGGACAGCCGAATTCACCCCTCCACTTT; CDR3aa: CASSVGQPNSPLHF
d_gene: TRBD1; j_gene: TRBJ2-2; abundance: many; v_gene: TRBV19; CDR3nt: TGTGCCACACGCCTTAAGGACAGGGGGCTGACCGGGGAGCTGTTTTTT; CDR3aa: CATRLKDRGLTGELFF
d_gene: -; j_gene: TRBJ1-6; abundance: few; v_gene: TRBV2; CDR3nt: TGTGCCAGCAGTGATGGGGTCAATTCACCCCTCCACTTT; CDR3aa: CASSDGVNSPLHF
d_gene: -; j_gene: TRBJ2-7; abundance: -; v_gene: TRBV11-2; CDR3nt: TGTGCCAGCAGCTTAGATAGAGACTCCGCCTCCTACGAGCAGTACTTC; CDR3aa: CASSLDRDSASYEQYF
d_gene: TRBD1; j_gene: TRBJ1-4; abundance: -; v_gene: TRBV25-1; CDR3nt: TGTGCCAGCAGTGGGTCGACACAGGGGACTAATGAAAAACTGTTTTTT; CDR3aa: CASSGSTQGTNEKLFF
d_gene: -; j_gene: TRBJ2-5; abundance: many; v_gene: TRBV9; CDR3nt: TGTGCCAGCAGCGTAGGGCGGCGAATTCAGTACTTC; CDR3aa: CASSVGRRIQYF
d_gene: TRBD1; j_gene: TRBJ1-2; abundance: -; v_gene: TRBV5-4; CDR3nt: TGTGCCAGCAGCTTAGACAGGGGGTCGTATGGCTACACCTTC; CDR3aa: CASSLDRGSYGYTF
d_gene: -; j_gene: TRBJ2-5; abundance: many; v_gene: TRBV15; CDR3nt: TGTGCCACCAGCAGTCTCCTACAGGGCGAGAGAGAGACCCAGTACTTC; CDR3aa: CATSSLLQGERETQYF
d_gene: -; j_gene: TRBJ1-2; abundance: many; v_gene: TRBV6-5; CDR3nt: TGTGCCAGCAGACCGCGGGGTGACTATGGCTACACCTTC; CDR3aa: CASRPRGDYGYTF
d_gene: -; j_gene: TRBJ2-6; abundance: few; v_gene: TRBV30; CDR3nt: TGTGCCTGGCGTTCCGAACCAAGGGGACTCCAGAGCTCTGGGGCCAACGTCCTGACTTTC; CDR3aa: CAWRSEPRGLQSSGANVLTF
d_gene: TRBD1; j_gene: TRBJ1-5; abundance: many; v_gene: TRBV19; CDR3nt: TGTGCCAGCGTGCGTGGGACAGCAAATCAGCCCCAGCATTTT; CDR3aa: CASVRGTANQPQHF
d_gene: TRBD1; j_gene: TRBJ1-1; abundance: -; v_gene: TRBV24-1; CDR3nt: TGTGCCACCAGTGAATCAGGGGGTTTCGGCACTGAAGCTTTCTTT; CDR3aa: CATSESGGFGTEAFF
d_gene: -; j_gene: TRBJ2-3; abundance: many; v_gene: TRBV20-1; CDR3nt: TGCAGTGCCAGAGACATACTCACAGATACGCAGTATTTT; CDR3aa: CSARDILTDTQYF
d_gene: -; j_gene: TRBJ2-1; abundance: many; v_gene: TRBV20-1; CDR3nt: TGCAGTGCTAGGACTGCGATTTCCTACAATGAGCAGTTCTTC; CDR3aa: CSARTAISYNEQFF
d_gene: -; j_gene: TRBJ1-2; abundance: many; v_gene: TRBV24-1; CDR3nt: TGTGCCACCAGTGATGGGTCATACTATGGCTACACCTTC; CDR3aa: CATSDGSYYGYTF
d_gene: TRBD2; j_gene: TRBJ2-5; abundance: -; v_gene: TRBV20-1; CDR3nt: TGCAGTGCGATCGGGACTAGCGGGGGGGAAGAGACCCAGTACTTC; CDR3aa: CSAIGTSGGEETQYF
d_gene: TRBD2; j_gene: TRBJ2-3; abundance: -; v_gene: TRBV2; CDR3nt: TGTGCCACCGCGACTAGCGGGAGGGCAGATACGCAGTATTTT; CDR3aa: CATATSGRADTQYF
d_gene: TRBD1; j_gene: TRBJ1-2; abundance: -; v_gene: TRBV20-1; CDR3nt: TGCAGTGCTAGACGGACAGGGGGCGCTTATGGCTACACCTTC; CDR3aa: CSARRTGGAYGYTF
d_gene: TRBD1; j_gene: TRBJ2-2; abundance: once; v_gene: TRBV7-9; CDR3nt: TGTGCCAGCAGCTTCAGGGGGTTCGGGGAGCTGTTTTTT; CDR3aa: CASSFRGFGELFF
d_gene: -; j_gene: TRBJ2-3; abundance: -; v_gene: TRBV29-1; CDR3nt: TGCAGCGTTCCCAGCGGGCGCACAGATACGCAGTATTTT; CDR3aa: CSVPSGRTDTQYF
d_gene: -; j_gene: TRBJ1-2; abundance: many; v_gene: TRBV19; CDR3nt: TGTGCCAGTACCCTGGACAGCTATGGCTACACCTTC; CDR3aa: CASTLDSYGYTF
d_gene: -; j_gene: TRBJ2-1; abundance: -; v_gene: TRBV5-1; CDR3nt: TGCGCCAGCAGCTTGGGGATGGACAGTTTTTACAAGCAGTTCTTC; CDR3aa: CASSLGMDSFYKQFF
d_gene: -; j_gene: TRBJ2-1; abundance: -; v_gene: TRBV12-3/TRBV12-4; CDR3nt: TGTGCCAGCAGTTTAGCGCCGAGCAATGAGCAGTTCTTC; CDR3aa: CASSLAPSNEQFF
d_gene: -; j_gene: TRBJ1-5; abundance: many; v_gene: TRBV7-8; CDR3nt: TGTGCCAGCAGCTTACTGGGAGTTAATCAGCCCCAGCATTTT; CDR3aa: CASSLLGVNQPQHF
d_gene: -; j_gene: TRBJ2-3; abundance: -; v_gene: TRBV7-8; CDR3nt: TGTGCCAGCAGCTCCCCCCTTTTGCTGGGACCCACAGATACGCAGTATTTT; CDR3aa: CASSSPLLLGPTDTQYF
d_gene: -; j_gene: TRBJ2-3; abundance: -; v_gene: TRBV19; CDR3nt: TGTGCCAGTAGTATGGGGCCTAGCCGTTACGATACGCAGTATTTT; CDR3aa: CASSMGPSRYDTQYF
d_gene: TRBD1; j_gene: TRBJ2-6; abundance: once; v_gene: TRBV20-1; CDR3nt: TGCAGTGCTAGGGGCAGGGGGCTTGGGGCCAACGTCCTGACTTTC; CDR3aa: CSARGRGLGANVLTF
d_gene: -; j_gene: TRBJ2-7; abundance: few; v_gene: TRBV7-9; CDR3nt: TGTGCCAGCAGTGAGATGGGACACGGGTCCGAGGGGCAGTACTTC; CDR3aa: CASSEMGHGSEGQYF
d_gene: -; j_gene: TRBJ2-3; abundance: -; v_gene: TRBV24-1; CDR3nt: TGTGCCACCAGTGTAAGAGATACGCAGTATTTT; CDR3aa: CATSVRDTQYF
d_gene: -; j_gene: TRBJ2-3; abundance: -; v_gene: TRBV2; CDR3nt: TGTGCCAGCCGGGACCGTCCTAGCACAGATACGCAGTATTTT; CDR3aa: CASRDRPSTDTQYF
d_gene: -; j_gene: TRBJ2-1; abundance: -; v_gene: TRBV15; CDR3nt: TGTGCCACCAGCCTAGGCCGTGACGGAAACAATGAGCAGTTCTTC; CDR3aa: CATSLGRDGNNEQFF
d_gene: -; j_gene: TRBJ2-7; abundance: many; v_gene: TRBV6-1; CDR3nt: TGTGCCAGCAGTGAACGCCCGCTTACGGGCGAGCAGTACTTC; CDR3aa: CASSERPLTGEQYF
d_gene: TRBD2; j_gene: TRBJ2-1; abundance: -; v_gene: TRBV5-1; CDR3nt: TGCGCCAGCAGAGAATGGACTAGAGACAATGAGCAGTTCTTC; CDR3aa: CASREWTRDNEQFF
d_gene: -; j_gene: TRBJ2-7; abundance: many; v_gene: TRBV5-6; CDR3nt: TGTGCCAGCAGCTTGGACAGGGCCACCGAGCAGTACTTC; CDR3aa: CASSLDRATEQYF
d_gene: -; j_gene: TRBJ1-3; abundance: many; v_gene: TRBV4-1; CDR3nt: TGCGCCAGCAGCCCGGAGACAGCGTGGGGCAACACCATATATTTT; CDR3aa: CASSPETAWGNTIYF
d_gene: TRBD1; j_gene: TRBJ2-7; abundance: -; v_gene: TRBV7-9; CDR3nt: TGTGCCAGCAGCTTAGTGGCCGGGACAGGGATCTACGAGCAGTACTTC; CDR3aa: CASSLVAGTGIYEQYF
d_gene: -; j_gene: TRBJ2-7; abundance: -; v_gene: TRBV9; CDR3nt: TGTGCCAGCAGCGTAGGATCTCAGGGGAACGAGCAGTACTTC; CDR3aa: CASSVGSQGNEQYF